What follows are 29 T cell receptor beta chains derived from one specimen sequenced in a study of cytomegalovirus exposure and HLA in healthy donors. The study ran its PCR with 60 Vbeta and 13 Jbeta primers. TCRdb keeps only in-frame clones here, not all; method: immunoSEQ multiplex PCR. This table has a few hundred thousand clones, approximately 80% appearing once. The specimen was PBMCs. These receptors were collected from a man aged 25 to 40 in good health and CMV-seronegative.

This chain joins TRBV5-5 and TRBJ1-6; D is unresolved. Germline CDR1 is SGHKS and CDR2 is YYEKEE (reference sequence). Between the trimmed V and J ends, which lost 3 bases and 6 bases, there was a span of 10 bases. This CDR3 has 14 residues. CDR3 in amino acids: CASSWTGGNSPLHF. Here the CDR3 DNA reads TGTGCCAGCAGCTGGACGGGAGGTAATTCACCCCTCCACTTT.

This chain connects TRBV2 to TRBJ2-7; TRBD2 matches at 11 bases. In germline, CDR1 is SNHLY, CDR2 FYNNEI. Trimming cost V 8 bases and J 4 bases; bases outside gene matches: 13. The CDR3 covers 16 residues. CDR3 region: CASGPGTSGDDYEQYF. The CDR3 DNA is TGTGCCAGCGGCCCCGGGACTAGCGGAGACGATTACGAGCAGTACTTC.

This clone has just a few counts. This chain connects TRBV9 to TRBJ2-7, with D tentatively TRBD2 (7 bases). There are 14 residues in the CDR3. Germline V lookup: CDR1 SGDLS, CDR2 YYNGEE. With 3 bases removed from V and 5 bases from J, the gap between germline ends came to 15 bases. This CDR3 reads CASSGGRGTDEQYF. DNA for the CDR3: TGTGCCAGCAGCGGAGGGAGGGGGACCGACGAGCAGTACTTC.

This chain uses TRBV7-8 with TRBJ1-1; 8 bases line up with TRBD1. Germline lookup yields CDR1 SGHVS and CDR2 FQNEAQ. The V and J ends lost 5 bases and 3 bases, in that order; junction bases with no gene match: 11. CDR3 size: 16 residues. CDR3 bases: TGTGCCAGCAGCCCCCGTGAGGACAGGGTTTACACTGAAGCTTTCTTT. Its protein is CASSPREDRVYTEAFF.

Here the CDR3 reads CASSPLGGWSGNTIYF. The CDR3 nucleotides read TGCGCCAGCAGCCCGCTCGGAGGGTGGTCTGGAAACACCATATATTTT. The genes are TRBV4-1 and TRBJ1-3; D is uncertain. CDR3 size: 16 residues. CDR1 is MGHRA, CDR2 YSYEKL, per germline. V lost 4 bases and J 1 base, leaving 14 bases between the germline ends.

The V call is TRBV7-2, the J call TRBJ1-6, with 7 nucleotides matching TRBD1. Germline V gene data show CDR1 as SGHTA and CDR2 as FQGNSA. V was pared by 5 bases and J by 0 bases, with 7 bases of the junction left unmatched. CDR3 length: 17 amino acids. DNA for the CDR3: TGTGCCAGCAGCCTAAGGGACAGCGGCTCCTATAATTCACCCCTCCACTTT. Protein: CASSLRDSGSYNSPLHF.

The chain employs TRBV6-5 and TRBJ1-2; no reliable D call. Per the germline V gene, CDR1 is MNHEY and CDR2 is SVGAGI. V gave up 7 bases and J gave up 8 bases, with 20 bases separating them. CDR3 size: 14 residues. Here the CDR3 DNA reads TGTGCCAGCACCAGTCGGTCGGAGGGCGGGGGCTACACCTTC. Amino acid sequence: CASTSRSEGGGYTF.

The V and J genes are TRBV7-6 and TRBJ2-2; D is ambiguous. This CDR3 comprises 13 residues. The V end lost 5 bases, the J end lost 4 bases, and 8 bases lay between the germline ends. The germline V gene encodes CDR1 SGHVS and CDR2 FNYEAQ. The CDR3 loop reads CASSLSGTGELFF. CDR3 bases: TGTGCCAGCAGCCTTTCAGGCACCGGGGAGCTGTTTTTT.

J is TRBJ2-6 and V is TRBV2, with TRBD1 matching 8 bases. V lost 3 bases, J lost 4 bases, and 20 bases stayed unmatched. This CDR3 has 21 residues. Germline V lookup: CDR1 SNHLY, CDR2 FYNNEI. CDR3 in amino acids: CASSDVDRETSKGLGANVLTF. The CDR3 nucleotides are TGTGCCAGCAGTGACGTGGACAGGGAGACCTCTAAGGGGCTCGGGGCCAACGTCCTGACTTTC.

The chain uses TRBV27 and TRBJ1-2; 8 positions agree with TRBD1. The CDR3 totals 15 residues. In germline, CDR1 is MNHEY, CDR2 SMNVEV (reference sequence). J gave up 8 bases and V 8 bases, and 16 bases lay outside the gene matches. CDR3 protein: CASGAHGQGGTGYTF. The CDR3, as DNA: TGTGCCAGCGGGGCCCACGGACAGGGAGGTACGGGCTACACCTTC.

The V gene is TRBV6-5, the J gene TRBJ2-2, with D hard to call. CDR1 is MNHEY, CDR2 SVGAGI, per germline. CDR3 size: 15 residues. V lost 0 bases, J lost 6 bases, and 11 bases lay in between. For the CDR3, the DNA is TGTGCCAGCAGTTACTCGAGGAGTTCTCCCGGGGAGCTGTTTTTT. Protein product: CASSYSRSSPGELFF.

The V call is TRBV5-1, the J call TRBJ2-5; possible D gene TRBD2, 5 bases. Germline V gene lookup returns CDR1 SGHRS and CDR2 YFSETQ. This CDR3 contains 13 residues. V gave up 6 bases and J gave up 7 bases, with 16 bases separating them. The DNA for the CDR3 is TGCGCCAGCACCCTTGGCGGGCCGGGGACCCAGTACTTC. Protein sequence: CASTLGGPGTQYF. Combining the CDR3 with reference TRBV5-1 and TRBJ2-5 gives the whole variable domain KAGVTQTPRYLIKTRGQQVTLSCSPISGHRSVSWYQQTPGQGLQFLFEYFSETQRNKGNFPGRFSGRQFSNSRSEMNVSTLELGDSALYLCASTLGGPGTQYFGPGTRLLVL.

The chain uses TRBV21-1 and TRBJ1-6; whether TRBD1, the table's D call, matches the DNA was not checked. TRBV21-1 is shown as a pseudogene. This CDR3 spans 16 amino acids. The CDR3 nucleotides read TGTGCCAGCAGCAAATCCAGGGCAACAAGGAATTCACCCCTCCACTTT. As protein: CASSKSRATRNSPLHF.

The V and J genes are TRBV19 and TRBJ1-5; 9 positions match TRBD1. The V and J ends lost 4 bases and 1 base, in that order; junction bases with no gene match: 2. The germline V gene has CDR1 LNHDA and CDR2 SQIVND (reference sequence). The CDR3 is made up of 15 amino acids. CDR3 DNA sequence: TGTGCCAGTAGTACACAGGGGGCGAGCAATCAGCCCCAGCATTTT. Its protein product is CASSTQGASNQPQHF.

The rearrangement uses TRBV11-2 and TRBJ2-2; 9 bases are shared with TRBD2. The germline V gene encodes CDR1 SGHAT and CDR2 FQNNGV. J gave up 3 bases and V 5 bases, and 4 bases lay outside the gene matches. The CDR3 length is 15 residues. The CDR3 protein is CASSGSGGYTGELFF. The CDR3 bases are TGTGCCAGCAGCGGTAGCGGGGGATACACCGGGGAGCTGTTTTTT.

This clone was detected a few times. This chain joins TRBV19 and TRBJ2-1, with TRBD1 as a possible D gene (5 bases). This CDR3 is built from 15 residues. CDR1 and CDR2 (germline): LNHDA, SQIVND (reference sequence). V dropped 6 bases and J dropped 0 bases, with 12 bases sitting between them. The CDR3 region is CASRGVTSSYNEQFF. CDR3 DNA sequence: TGTGCCAGTAGAGGGGTTACGAGCTCCTACAATGAGCAGTTCTTC.

The genes are TRBV28 and TRBJ2-1; tentative D call: TRBD1 (6 bases). The germline V gene encodes CDR1 MDHEN and CDR2 SYDVKM. Trimming removed 10 bases from V and 4 bases from J, with 23 bases in between. This CDR3 has 16 amino acids. The CDR3 loop is CATSGGGLPKYNEQFF. CDR3 sequence (DNA): TGTGCCACTAGTGGGGGCGGACTCCCGAAATACAATGAGCAGTTCTTC.

The rearrangement joins TRBV2 to TRBJ2-4; 7 nucleotides line up with TRBD1. V shed 1 base, J shed 6 bases, and the junction held 6 bases outside the gene matches. The germline V gene has CDR1 SNHLY and CDR2 FYNNEI. The CDR3 has 15 residues. CDR3 DNA: TGTGCCAGCAGTGAAGGACAGGGCTGGGCAAACATTCAGTACTTC. The encoded protein is CASSEGQGWANIQYF.

This rearrangement joins TRBV18 to TRBJ2-1, with TRBD2 matching 14 bases. Germline CDR1 reads KGHSH; CDR2 reads LQKENI. The CDR3 is 17 amino acids. V dropped 5 bases and J dropped 6; count of bases not matched to a gene: 9. CDR3 bases: TGTGCCAGCTCATTACGAGGGACTAGCGGGGGATCCAATGAGCAGTTCTTC. This sequence encodes CASSLRGTSGGSNEQFF.

The rearrangement uses TRBV29-1 and TRBJ2-7; TRBD1 matches 11 bases. V lost 1 base to trimming and J lost 6 bases; unmatched junction nucleotides: 5. This CDR3 is built from 14 residues. Germline CDR1 is SQVTM and CDR2 is ANQGSEA. The CDR3 DNA follows: TGCAGCGTTGAAGTCCTGGGGACAGGGGGCGAGCAGTACTTC. Protein sequence: CSVEVLGTGGEQYF.

J is TRBJ1-4 and V is TRBV7-9, with no clear D. V lost 2 bases to trimming and J lost 7 bases, with 8 bases between them. Germline CDR1 and CDR2: SEHNR and FQNEAQ (reference sequence). This CDR3 contains 13 residues. CDR3 nucleotides: TGTGCCAGCAGCTTACTAGGTGGTGAAAAACTGTTTTTT. It specifies CASSLLGGEKLFF.

J is TRBJ2-7 and V is TRBV6-5; no reliable D call. V dropped 4 bases and J dropped 1 base, with 14 bases sitting between them. CDR3 length: 15 amino acids. From germline, CDR1 is MNHEY and CDR2 SVGAGI. CDR3 in DNA: TGTGCCAGCAGTTTAAAAGGCAGGCTTTCCTACGAGCAGTACTTC. Protein product: CASSLKGRLSYEQYF.

The genes are TRBV5-1 and TRBJ1-1, with 8 bases matching TRBD1. Germline V lookup: CDR1 SGHRS, CDR2 YFSETQ. The CDR3 consists of 17 residues. V lost 6 bases, J lost 4 bases, and 17 bases stayed unmatched. CDR3 sequence reads: CASTPRGAGGLGTEAFF. CDR3 sequence (DNA): TGCGCCAGCACACCTAGGGGAGCAGGGGGCCTCGGCACTGAAGCTTTCTTT.

This chain joins TRBV7-2 and TRBJ2-1, with D perhaps matching TRBD2 (5 bases). The germline gives CDR1 SGHTA, CDR2 FQGNSA. The CDR3 totals 13 residues. Trimming pared 0 bases from V and 10 bases from J, leaving 10 bases between. In DNA, the CDR3 is TGTGCCAGCAGCTTAGCTTGGTTAGCGGAGCAGTTCTTC. Protein: CASSLAWLAEQFF.

The chain has TRBV7-2 and TRBJ1-2, with 9 bases matching TRBD1. The ends lost 5 bases at V and 4 bases at J; junction bases unmatched: 8. This CDR3 comprises 15 residues. The germline CDR1 and CDR2 sequences are SGHTA and FQGNSA. CDR3 residues: CASSPGTGRPYGYTF. In nucleotides, the CDR3 is TGTGCCAGCAGCCCCGGGACAGGGAGACCCTATGGCTACACCTTC. The full variable domain, rest sourced from reference TRBV7-2 and TRBJ1-2, is GAGVSQSPSNKVTEKGKDVELRCDPISGHTALYWYRQSLGQGLEFLIYFQGNSAPDKSGLPSDRFSAERTGGSVSTLTIQRTQQEDSAVYLCASSPGTGRPYGYTFGSGTRLTVV.

On this clone: Other DNA sequences of this sample code for an identical CDR3. The V gene is TRBV7-8, the J gene TRBJ1-2; D uncertain. Germline CDR1 reads SGHVS; CDR2 reads FQNEAQ. V gave up 8 bases and J gave up 8 bases, with 18 bases separating them. This CDR3 spans 13 amino acids. The CDR3 DNA sequence: TGTGCCAGCGGGTCGGCGACCGGACTGGGCTACACCTTC. Translating it yields CASGSATGLGYTF.

The gene calls are TRBV4-3 and TRBJ2-3, with 7 bases matching TRBD2. The CDR3 has 16 amino acids. The ends lost 1 base at V and 5 bases at J; junction bases unmatched: 9. The germline gives CDR1 LGHNA, CDR2 YSLEER. In DNA form, the CDR3 reads TGCGCCAGCAGCCAAGGGGGGGGTAACTTAGAAGATACGCAGTATTTT. This translates into CASSQGGGNLEDTQYF.

This clone was seen just once. The CDR3 DNA follows: TGCGCCAGCAGTCGTATCACCCCCCGCGGAACTAGCAAAGAGACCCAGTACTTC. This translates into CASSRITPRGTSKETQYF. The J gene is TRBJ2-5, the V gene TRBV10-2, with a weak D call TRBD2 (6 bases). V dropped 5 bases and J dropped 3 bases, with 25 bases sitting between them. Germline values: CDR1 WSHSY, CDR2 SAAADI. The CDR3 length is 18 residues.

This chain links TRBV15 with TRBJ1-3; 7 nucleotides line up with TRBD1. J lost 4 bases, V lost 2 bases, and 11 bases had no gene match. Germline values: CDR1 LNHNV, CDR2 YYDKDF (reference sequence). CDR3 length: 17 amino acids. This chain's CDR3 is CATSRRTGGTEGNTIYF. In DNA, the CDR3 is TGTGCCACCAGCAGAAGAACAGGAGGGACAGAGGGAAACACCATATATTTT.